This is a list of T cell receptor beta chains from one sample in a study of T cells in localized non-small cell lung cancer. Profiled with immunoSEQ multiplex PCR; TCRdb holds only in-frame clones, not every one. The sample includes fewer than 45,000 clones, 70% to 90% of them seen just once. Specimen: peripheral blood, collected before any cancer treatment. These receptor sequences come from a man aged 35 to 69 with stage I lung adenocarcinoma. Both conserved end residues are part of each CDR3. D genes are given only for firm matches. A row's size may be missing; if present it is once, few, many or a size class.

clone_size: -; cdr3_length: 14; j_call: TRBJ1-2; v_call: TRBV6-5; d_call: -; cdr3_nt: TGTGCCAGCAGTTTGCTCGGCCCCCGCGGGGACTACACCTTC; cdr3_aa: CASSLLGPRGDYTF
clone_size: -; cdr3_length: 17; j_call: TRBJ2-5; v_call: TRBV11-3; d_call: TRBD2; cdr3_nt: TGTGCCAGCAGCCTGGGACTAGCGGGAGGGCCGGGGGAGACCCAGTACTTC; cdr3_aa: CASSLGLAGGPGETQYF
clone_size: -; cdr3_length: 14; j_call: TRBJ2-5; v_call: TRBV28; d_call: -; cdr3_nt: TGTGCCAGCAGACCTACAGGGAGTGGAGAGACCCAGTACTTC; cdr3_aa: CASRPTGSGETQYF
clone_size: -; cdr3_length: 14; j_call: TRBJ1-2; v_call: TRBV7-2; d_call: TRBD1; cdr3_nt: TGTGCCAGCAGCCAAGGGACAGGGGGCCGGGGCTACACCTTC; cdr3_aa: CASSQGTGGRGYTF
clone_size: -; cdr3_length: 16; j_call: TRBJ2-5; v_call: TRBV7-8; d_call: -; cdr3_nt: TGTGCCAGCAGCTTAACATCGGGGAAGTACCAAGAGACCCAGTACTTC; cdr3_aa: CASSLTSGKYQETQYF
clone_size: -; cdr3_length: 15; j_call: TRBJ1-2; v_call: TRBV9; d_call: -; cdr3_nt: TGTGCCAGCAGCGTAGCCCCCATACAGGAGACAGGCTACACCTTC; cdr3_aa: CASSVAPIQETGYTF
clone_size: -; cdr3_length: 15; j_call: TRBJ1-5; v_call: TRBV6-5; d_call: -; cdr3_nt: TGTGCCAGCAGTTACGGGCACGGGGGCAATCAGCCCCAGCATTTT; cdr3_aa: CASSYGHGGNQPQHF
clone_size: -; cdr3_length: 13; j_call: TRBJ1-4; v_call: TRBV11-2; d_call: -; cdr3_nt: TGTGCCAGCAGCTTATTTTCTCGGGAAAAACTGTTTTTT; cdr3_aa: CASSLFSREKLFF
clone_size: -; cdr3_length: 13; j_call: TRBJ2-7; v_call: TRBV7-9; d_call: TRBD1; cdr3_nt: TGTGCCAGCAGCTCCAGGGGGCGATACGAGCAGTACTTC; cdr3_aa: CASSSRGRYEQYF
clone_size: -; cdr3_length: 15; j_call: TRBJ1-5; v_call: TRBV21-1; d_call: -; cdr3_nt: TGTGCCAGCACCAGGACTGGGACAGGGGTTCAGCCCCAGCATTTT; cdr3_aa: CASTRTGTGVQPQHF
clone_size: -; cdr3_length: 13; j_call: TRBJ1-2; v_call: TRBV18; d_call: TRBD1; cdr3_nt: TGTGCCAGCTCACCGTCCAGGGGGGATGGCTACACCTTC; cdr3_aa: CASSPSRGDGYTF
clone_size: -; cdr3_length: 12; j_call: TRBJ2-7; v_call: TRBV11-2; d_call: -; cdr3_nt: TGTGCCAGCAGCTTGGAGGGTTACGAGCAGTACTTC; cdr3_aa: CASSLEGYEQYF
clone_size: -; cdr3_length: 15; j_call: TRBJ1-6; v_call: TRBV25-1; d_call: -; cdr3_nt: TGTGCCAGCAGTGAATATGTGGGGTCAAGCTCACCCCTCCACTTT; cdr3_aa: CASSEYVGSSSPLHF
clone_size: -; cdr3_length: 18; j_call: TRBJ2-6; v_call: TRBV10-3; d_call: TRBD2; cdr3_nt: TGTGCCATCTTAACTAGCGGGAGGTTCGGCTCTGGGGCCAACGTCCTGACTTTC; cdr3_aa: CAILTSGRFGSGANVLTF
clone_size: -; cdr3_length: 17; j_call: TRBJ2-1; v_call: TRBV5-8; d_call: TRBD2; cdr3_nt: TGTGCCAGCAGCCTTGGGACTAGGGGACCCTCCTACAATGAGCAGTTCTTC; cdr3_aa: CASSLGTRGPSYNEQFF
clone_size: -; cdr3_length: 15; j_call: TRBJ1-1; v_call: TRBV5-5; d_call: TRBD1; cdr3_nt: TGTGCCAGCATCCTTAAACCGGGACAGGGGAGTACGGCTTTCTTT; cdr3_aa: CASILKPGQGSTAFF
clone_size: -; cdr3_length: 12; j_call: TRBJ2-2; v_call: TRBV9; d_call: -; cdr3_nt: TGTGCCAGCAGCGTACCCACCGGGGAGCTGTTTTTT; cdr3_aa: CASSVPTGELFF
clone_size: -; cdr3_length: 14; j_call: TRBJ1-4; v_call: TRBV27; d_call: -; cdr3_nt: TGTGCCAGCAGTTGGGGGAGGGAGAGTGAAAAACTGTTTTTT; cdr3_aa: CASSWGRESEKLFF
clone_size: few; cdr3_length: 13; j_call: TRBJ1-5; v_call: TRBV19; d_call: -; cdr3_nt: TGTGCCAGTAGTATCGCCCTCCATCAGCCCCAGCATTTT; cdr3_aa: CASSIALHQPQHF
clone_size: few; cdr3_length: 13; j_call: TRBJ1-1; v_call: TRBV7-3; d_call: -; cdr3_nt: TGTGCCAGCAGTGGACAGCCGAACACTGAAGCTTTCTTT; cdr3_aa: CASSGQPNTEAFF
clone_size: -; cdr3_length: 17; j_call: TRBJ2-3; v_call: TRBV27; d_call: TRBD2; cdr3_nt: TGTGCCAGCAGTTACCAACCGACTAGCGGGAGAGGGGATACGCAGTATTTT; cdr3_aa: CASSYQPTSGRGDTQYF
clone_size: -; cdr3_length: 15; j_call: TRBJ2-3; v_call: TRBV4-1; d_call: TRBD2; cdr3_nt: TGCGCCAGCAGCCAAGTACAGCGGGAGGCAGATACGCAGTATTTT; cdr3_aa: CASSQVQREADTQYF
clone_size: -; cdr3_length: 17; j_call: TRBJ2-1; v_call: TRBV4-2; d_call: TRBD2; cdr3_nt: TGTGCCAGCAGCCAAGATCAGGGGACTAGCGACTACAATGAGCAGTTCTTC; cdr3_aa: CASSQDQGTSDYNEQFF
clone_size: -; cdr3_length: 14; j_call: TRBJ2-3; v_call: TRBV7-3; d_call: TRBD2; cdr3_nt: TGTGCCAGCAGCTTCCGGGGAGGGACAGATACGCAGTATTTT; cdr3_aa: CASSFRGGTDTQYF
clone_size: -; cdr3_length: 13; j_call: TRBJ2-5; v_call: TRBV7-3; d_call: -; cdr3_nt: TGTGCCAGCAGCTTCGACAGTAGAGAGACCCAGTACTTC; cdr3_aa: CASSFDSRETQYF
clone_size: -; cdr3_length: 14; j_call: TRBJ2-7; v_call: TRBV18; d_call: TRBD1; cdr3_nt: TGTGCCAGCTCATCCAGGACAGGTAAATACGAGCAGTACTTC; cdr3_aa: CASSSRTGKYEQYF
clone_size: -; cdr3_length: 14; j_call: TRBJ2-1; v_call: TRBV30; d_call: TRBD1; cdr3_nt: TGTGCCTGGAGTTTGGGACAGGGGGCTAGAGAGCAGTTCTTC; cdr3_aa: CAWSLGQGAREQFF
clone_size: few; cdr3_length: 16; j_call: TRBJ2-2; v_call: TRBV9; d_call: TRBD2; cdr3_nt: TGTGCCAGCAGCGGTAGACTAGCGAGTAACACCGGGGAGCTGTTTTTT; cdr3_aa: CASSGRLASNTGELFF
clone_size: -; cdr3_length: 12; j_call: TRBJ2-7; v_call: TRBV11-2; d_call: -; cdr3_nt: TGTGCCAGCACCGCAAGCTCCTACGAGCAGTACTTC; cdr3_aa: CASTASSYEQYF
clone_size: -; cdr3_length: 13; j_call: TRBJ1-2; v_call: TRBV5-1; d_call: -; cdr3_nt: TGCGCCAGCAGCCAGAATACTAACTATGGCTACACCTTC; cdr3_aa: CASSQNTNYGYTF
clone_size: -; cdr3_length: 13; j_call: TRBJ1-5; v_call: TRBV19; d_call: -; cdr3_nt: TGTGCCAGTAGTATACGGGGGAGTCAGCCCCAGCATTTT; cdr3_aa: CASSIRGSQPQHF
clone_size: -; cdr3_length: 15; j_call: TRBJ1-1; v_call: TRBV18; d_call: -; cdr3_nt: TGTGCCAGCTCACCAAAGGACAGCAAGAACACTGAAGCTTTCTTT; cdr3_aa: CASSPKDSKNTEAFF
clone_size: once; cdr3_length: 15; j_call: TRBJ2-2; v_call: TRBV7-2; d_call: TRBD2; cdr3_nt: TGTGCCAGCAGCTTAGCTGGGACTAAGGGCGGGGAGCTGTTTTTT; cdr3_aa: CASSLAGTKGGELFF
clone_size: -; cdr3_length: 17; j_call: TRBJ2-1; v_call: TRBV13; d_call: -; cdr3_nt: TGTGCCAGCAGCTTAATTCCAGGTGGGGGTTCGGCCAATGAGCAGTTCTTC; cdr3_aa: CASSLIPGGGSANEQFF
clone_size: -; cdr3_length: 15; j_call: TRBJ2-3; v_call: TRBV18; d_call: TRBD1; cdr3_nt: TGTGCCAGCTCACCAAATCGACAGGGGGGAGATACGCAGTATTTT; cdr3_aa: CASSPNRQGGDTQYF
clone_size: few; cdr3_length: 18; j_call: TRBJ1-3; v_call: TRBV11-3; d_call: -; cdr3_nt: TGTGCCAGCACCCCAGGGGACGGTCAGGGACACTCTGGAAACACCATATATTTT; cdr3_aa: CASTPGDGQGHSGNTIYF
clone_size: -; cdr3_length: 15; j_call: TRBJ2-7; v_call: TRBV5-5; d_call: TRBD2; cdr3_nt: TGTGCCAGCAGCCCAGGACTAGCGATGGCGTACGAGCAGTACTTC; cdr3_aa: CASSPGLAMAYEQYF
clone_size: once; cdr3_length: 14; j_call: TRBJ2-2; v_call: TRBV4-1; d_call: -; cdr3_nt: TGCGCCAGCAGCCAAGAAGGCTACACCGGGGAGCTGTTTTTT; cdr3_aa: CASSQEGYTGELFF
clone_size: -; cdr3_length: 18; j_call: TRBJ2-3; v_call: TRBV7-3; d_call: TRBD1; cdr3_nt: TGTGCCAGCAGCTCGACAGGGGGCGTTGGCGTAGTCCCAGATACGCAGTATTTT; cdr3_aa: CASSSTGGVGVVPDTQYF
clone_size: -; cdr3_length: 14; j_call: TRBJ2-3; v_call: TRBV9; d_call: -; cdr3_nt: TGTGCCAGCAGCGTGACTAGTACTTCAGATACGCAGTATTTT; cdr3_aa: CASSVTSTSDTQYF
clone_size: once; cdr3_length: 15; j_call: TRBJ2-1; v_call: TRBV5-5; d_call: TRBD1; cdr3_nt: TGTGCCAGCAGCTTGTTTGGGACAGGGGTCAATGAGCAGTTCTTC; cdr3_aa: CASSLFGTGVNEQFF